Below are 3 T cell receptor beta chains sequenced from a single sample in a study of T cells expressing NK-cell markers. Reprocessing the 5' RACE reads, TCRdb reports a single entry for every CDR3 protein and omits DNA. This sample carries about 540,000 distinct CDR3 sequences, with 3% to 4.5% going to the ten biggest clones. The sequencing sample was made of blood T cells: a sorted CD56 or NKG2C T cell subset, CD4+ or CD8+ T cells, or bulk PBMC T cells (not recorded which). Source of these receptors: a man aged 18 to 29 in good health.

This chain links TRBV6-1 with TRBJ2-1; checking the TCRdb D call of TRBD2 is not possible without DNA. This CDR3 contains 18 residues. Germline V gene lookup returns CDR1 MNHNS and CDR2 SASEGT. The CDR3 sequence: CASSEARWTSGYYNEQFF.

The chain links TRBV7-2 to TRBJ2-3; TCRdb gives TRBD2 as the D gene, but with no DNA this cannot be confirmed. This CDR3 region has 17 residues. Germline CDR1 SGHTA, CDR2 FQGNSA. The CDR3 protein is CASSLAGGRGGTDTQYF.

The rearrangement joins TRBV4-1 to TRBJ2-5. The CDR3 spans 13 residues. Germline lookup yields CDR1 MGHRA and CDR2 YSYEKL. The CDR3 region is CASSLLISETQYF.